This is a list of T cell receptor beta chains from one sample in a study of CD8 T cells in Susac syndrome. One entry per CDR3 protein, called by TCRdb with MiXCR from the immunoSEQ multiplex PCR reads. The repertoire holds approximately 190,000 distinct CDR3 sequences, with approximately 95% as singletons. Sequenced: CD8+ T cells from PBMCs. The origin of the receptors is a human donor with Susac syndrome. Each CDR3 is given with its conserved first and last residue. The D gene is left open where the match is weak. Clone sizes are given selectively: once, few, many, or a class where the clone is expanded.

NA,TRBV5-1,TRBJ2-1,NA,TGCGCCAGCAGCTTATCTCGGGGGACCAACAATGAGCAGTTCTTC,CASSLSRGTNNEQFF
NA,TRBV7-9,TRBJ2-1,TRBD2,TGTGCCAGCAGCTTAACGACTAGCGGATACAATGAGCAGTTCTTC,CASSLTTSGYNEQFF
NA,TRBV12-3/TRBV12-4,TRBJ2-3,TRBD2,TGTGCCAGCAGTCTCGGACTAGCGCTTGGCACAGATACGCAGTATTTT,CASSLGLALGTDTQYF
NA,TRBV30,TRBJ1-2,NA,TGTGCCTGGACGGGGGAGGAGACTAACTATGGCTACACCTTC,CAWTGEETNYGYTF
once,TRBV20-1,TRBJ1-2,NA,TGCAGTGCTAAGCAGGGCAACTATGGCTACACCTTC,CSAKQGNYGYTF
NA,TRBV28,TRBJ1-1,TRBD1,TGTGCCAGCAGTTTTCTAGGGACAGGGTTGGACACTGAAGCTTTCTTT,CASSFLGTGLDTEAFF
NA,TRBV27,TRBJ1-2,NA,TGTGCCAGCAGTTCACAGGGCAACTATGGCTACACCTTC,CASSSQGNYGYTF
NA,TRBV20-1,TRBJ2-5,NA,TGCAGTGCTAGAGACTCCGGGCGGAATAGGGAGACCCAGTACTTC,CSARDSGRNRETQYF
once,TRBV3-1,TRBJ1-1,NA,TGTGCCAGCAGCCAAGTTGGGCAGCCCACTGAAGCTTTCTTT,CASSQVGQPTEAFF
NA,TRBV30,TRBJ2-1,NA,TGTGCCTGGAGTGTTTTGTCAGGGGGGCTAACCGGGAACAATGAGCAGTTCTTC,CAWSVLSGGLTGNNEQFF
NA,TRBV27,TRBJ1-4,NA,TGTGCCAGCAGCGGGGCAGGAACTAATGAAAAACTGTTTTTT,CASSGAGTNEKLFF
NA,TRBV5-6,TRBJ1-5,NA,TGTGCCAGCAGCCCCAGCTTAAATAGCAATCAGCCCCAGCATTTT,CASSPSLNSNQPQHF
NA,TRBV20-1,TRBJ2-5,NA,TGCAGTGCTAGGAGCTCCCTAGCGACGGGCCCGGAGACCCAGTACTTC,CSARSSLATGPETQYF
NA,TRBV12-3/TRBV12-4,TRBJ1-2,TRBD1,TGTGCCAGCAGTACGACAGGGGATTTAAATGGCTACACCTTC,CASSTTGDLNGYTF
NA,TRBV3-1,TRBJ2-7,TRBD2,TGCGCCAGCAGCCAAGTGACTAGCGGGATCTACGAGCAGTACTTC,CASSQVTSGIYEQYF
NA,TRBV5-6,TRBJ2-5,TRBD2,TGTGCCAGCAGCTTAGAGACTAGCGTTCAAGAGACCCAGTACTTC,CASSLETSVQETQYF
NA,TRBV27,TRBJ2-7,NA,TGTGCCAGCAGTTTACGCCCCTCGGGGTTAGGGTACTTC,CASSLRPSGLGYF
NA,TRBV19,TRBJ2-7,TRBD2,TGTGCCAGTAGTATAGTCAGCAGCGGGGGGCCGGGCTACGAGCAGTACTTC,CASSIVSSGGPGYEQYF
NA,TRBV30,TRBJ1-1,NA,TGTGCCTGGAGTGTAGTGGGTCCTGAAGCTTTCTTT,CAWSVVGPEAFF
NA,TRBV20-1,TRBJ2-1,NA,TGCAGTGCTAGAGATCTAGGAGGGGGGCACTACAATGAGCAGTTCTTC,CSARDLGGGHYNEQFF
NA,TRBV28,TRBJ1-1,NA,TGTGCCAGCAGGATGGACTTATTGGCCCCCACTGAAGCTTTCTTT,CASRMDLLAPTEAFF
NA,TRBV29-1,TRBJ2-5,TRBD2,TGCAGCGTTGAAGATGCTGTTCTGCGGGGGGGCCTAGGGGGAGAGACCCAGTACTTC,CSVEDAVLRGGLGGETQYF
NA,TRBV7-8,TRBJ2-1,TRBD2,TGTGCCAGCAGCTTAGCACTAGCGGGGGGACAGGCCACTTACAATGAGCAGTTCTTC,CASSLALAGGQATYNEQFF
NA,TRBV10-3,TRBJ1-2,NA,TGTGCCATCAGTGAAACACAGGGAGCTAACTATGGCTACACCTTC,CAISETQGANYGYTF
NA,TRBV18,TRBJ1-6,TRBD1,TGTGCCAGCTCACCAGGGACAGAAAATTCACCCCTCCACTTT,CASSPGTENSPLHF
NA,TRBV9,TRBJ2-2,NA,TGTGCCAGCAGCGACTCGAACACCGGGGAGCTGTTTTTT,CASSDSNTGELFF